Below are 5 T cell receptor beta chains sequenced from a single sample in a study of T cell repertoires in cytomegalovirus infection. For these TCRs, the target antigens are not known. TCRdb re-called the reads through MiXCR, storing one row per CDR3 protein. The sample contains about a million distinct CDR3 sequences, around 29% of which appear only once. The input for sequencing was cultured CD8+ T cells from PBMCs, taken from culture after CMV antigen stimulation. All receptors derive from a human donor in good health (CMV status not recorded). Some clones in this sample may be carry-over from other donors' samples.

This sequence joins TRBV10-3 and TRBJ1-5; D is undetermined. Deletions cut 0 bases from V and 0 bases from J, with 9 bases between. The CDR3 runs to 16 residues. Germline CDR1 ENHRY, CDR2 SYGVKD. CDR3 loop: CAISESSRYSNQPQHF. CDR3 DNA sequence: TGTGCCATCAGTGAGTCGTCGAGGTATAGCAATCAGCCCCAGCATTTT.

The V and J genes are TRBV12-3 or TRBV12-4 and TRBJ1-5, with D tentatively TRBD1 (5 bases). Trimming stripped 4 bases from V and 6 bases from J, with 13 bases between. This CDR3 is 14 amino acids long. The CDR3 sequence: CASSSTGTVQPQHF. The CDR3 DNA reads as TGTGCCAGCAGTTCCACCGGGACTGTTCAGCCCCAGCATTTT.

The chain couples TRBV3-1 to TRBJ1-2; 7 nucleotides line up with TRBD1. The CDR3 length is 16 residues. CDR1 LGHDT and CDR2 YNNKEL come from the germline V gene (reference sequence). V dropped 4 bases and J dropped 2; count of bases not matched to a gene: 10. In nucleotides, the CDR3 is TGTGCCAGCAGCCTCTCCGGGACAGCACCAAACTATGGCTACACCTTC. Its translation: CASSLSGTAPNYGYTF.

This clonotype has a handful of counts. The rearrangement joins TRBV2 to TRBJ2-7; D is unclear. CDR3 length: 12 amino acids. The V end was cut by 7 bases, the J end by 6 bases, with 13 bases between. Per the germline V gene, CDR1 is SNHLY and CDR2 is FYNNEI. The CDR3 protein is CASTSSGSEQYF. The CDR3 DNA sequence: TGTGCCAGCACCTCCAGTGGCTCCGAGCAGTACTTC.

The V call is TRBV29-1, the J call TRBJ1-2; 7 bases line up with TRBD1. Germline V CDR1 and CDR2: SQVTM, ANQGSEA. This CDR3 region has 12 residues. The V and J ends lost 5 bases and 2 bases, in that order; junction bases with no gene match: 2. The CDR3 region is CSVIQGNYGYTF. Written as DNA, the CDR3 is TGCAGCGTTATACAGGGGAACTATGGCTACACCTTC.